These 19 T cell receptor beta chains share one sample of origin, sequenced in a study of T cells after yellow fever vaccination (dated by TCRdb to the late 2010s). Per the publication, the treatment or condition label means: live attenuated yellow fever vaccine strain. Library creation used 5' RACE. The sequencing machine was an Illumina HiSeq 2500. TCRdb redid the processing of the public reads, applying fastp at Q25 and MiXCR, and retained in-frame beta chains. Rows with a matching CDR3 protein are joined into one entry that keeps the most common DNA and genes. The sample yields more than 65,000 distinct CDR3 sequences; about 7.3% were counted once. The top ten clones comprise over 25% of the sample. The starting material was CD8+ T cells sorted from PBMCs, obtained 9 to 11 days after the first yellow fever vaccination. All receptors come from a man between 18 and 35 years old who received the YFV17D yellow fever vaccine.

A remark on this clonotype: One end of the junction fails to match germline, which may point to a read error. The CDR3 protein is CASSFFSNQRQHF. The CDR3 bases are TGTGCCAGCAGTTTTTTTAGCAATCAGCGCCAGCATTTT. The chain combines TRBV12-3 or TRBV12-4 with TRBJ1-5, with unresolved D. The CDR3 runs to 13 residues.

This chain uses TRBV7-9 with TRBJ2-5; TRBD2 is a possible D gene (6 bases). This CDR3 is 14 amino acids long. V was shortened by 1 base and J by 3 bases, with 9 bases between the two germline ends. Germline-derived CDR1 and CDR2 are SEHNR and FQNEAQ (reference sequence). The CDR3 loop reads CASSLVGGEETQYF. For the CDR3, the DNA is TGTGCCAGCAGCTTAGTTGGCGGGGAAGAGACCCAGTACTTC. The full variable domain, with the rest looked up from reference TRBV7-9 and TRBJ2-5, is DTGVSQNPRHKITKRGQNVTFRCDPISEHNRLYWYRQTLGQGPEFLTYFQNEAQLEKSRLLSDRFSAERPKGSFSTLEIQRTEQGDSAMYLCASSLVGGEETQYFGPGTRLLVL.

This chain links TRBV4-3 with TRBJ1-2; D remains unclear. The V gene lost 0 bases and the J gene lost 6 bases, with 11 bases spanning the gap. Germline V gene lookup returns CDR1 LGHNA and CDR2 YSLEER. The CDR3 has 14 amino acids. DNA for the CDR3: TGCGCCAGCAGCCAAGAGGTCGGTTCAGATGGCTACACCTTC. Its translation is CASSQEVGSDGYTF.

This clonotype occurred many times. The rearrangement links TRBV6-2 or TRBV6-3 to TRBJ2-4, with 8 positions matching TRBD1. The CDR3 is made up of 16 amino acids. The trim removed 0 bases at V and 6 bases at J, leaving 7 bases unmatched. CDR1 MNHEY and CDR2 SVGEGT come from the germline V gene. The CDR3 loop is CASSYSARTGRNIQYF. The CDR3 nucleotides read TGTGCCAGCAGTTACTCCGCGAGGACAGGGAGAAACATTCAGTACTTC.

This clonotype showed up many times. The chain has TRBV10-2 and TRBJ2-1; TRBD2 agrees at 7 bases. The V segment lost 10 bases and the J segment 0 bases; nucleotides outside the gene matches: 6. The CDR3 extends over 14 amino acids. Per the germline V gene, CDR1 is WSHSY and CDR2 is SAAADI. The CDR3 region is CATLGGSSYNEQFF. CDR3 in DNA: TGCGCCACCCTGGGGGGGAGCTCCTACAATGAGCAGTTCTTC.

This clonotype was picked up many times. The rearrangement links TRBV6-2 or TRBV6-3 to TRBJ1-1, with D possibly TRBD1 on 5 matching bases. CDR1 and CDR2 from the germline V gene are MNHEY and SVGEGT. The CDR3 sequence is 18 residues long. The germline V and J ends were trimmed by 0 bases and 6 bases, with 23 bases remaining between them. The CDR3 DNA reads TGTGCCAGCAGTTACTCTTTAGGTGGGGACCCAGGCCCTCCTGAAGCTTTCTTT. This translates into CASSYSLGGDPGPPEAFF.

This clonotype was recorded at least ten times. This sequence joins TRBV12-3 or TRBV12-4 and TRBJ2-2; D not certain. Trimming took off 5 bases at V and 3 bases at J, with 4 bases between the two ends. The CDR3 has 12 residues. CDR3 in amino acids: CASSHDTGELFF. The CDR3 DNA reads TGTGCCAGCAGTCACGACACCGGGGAGCTGTTTTTT.

This clonotype has more than one count but fewer than ten. The chain employs TRBV6-2 or TRBV6-3 and TRBJ2-7; D not resolved. Trimming stripped 2 bases from V and 2 bases from J, with 10 bases between. This CDR3 region has 14 residues. Germline assignment: CDR1 MNHEY and CDR2 SVGEGT. As DNA, the CDR3 is TGTGCCAGCAGTTACGACAATCCGGCCTACGAGCAGTACTTC. Amino acids: CASSYDNPAYEQYF.

This clonotype was picked up many times. This sequence joins TRBV11-2 and TRBJ2-3; D uncertain. The V and J ends lost 4 bases and 0 bases respectively, with 17 bases between them. Germline V gene sequence: CDR1 SGHAT, CDR2 FQNNGV. The CDR3 has 17 residues. CDR3 residues: CASSYRTSDASTDTQYF. The CDR3 DNA follows: TGTGCCAGCAGCTACCGAACCTCGGATGCCAGCACAGATACGCAGTATTTT.

This clonotype was seen repeatedly, ten times or more. V and J are TRBV20-1 and TRBJ2-7; D might be TRBD1 (6 bases). The V gene lost 4 bases and the J gene lost 3 bases, with 7 bases spanning the gap. The CDR3 spans 11 residues. Germline values: CDR1 DFQATT, CDR2 SNEGSKA (reference sequence). In DNA form, the CDR3 reads TGCAGTGCTAACAGGGACTACGAGCAGTACGTC. Translated, it gives CSANRDYEQYV.

The chain couples TRBV5-5 to TRBJ2-3; TRBD2 agrees at 9 bases. The CDR3 has 15 residues. Per the germline V gene, CDR1 is SGHKS and CDR2 is YYEKEE (reference sequence). With 5 bases clipped from V and 1 base from J, the junction kept 5 bases outside the gene matches. The chain's CDR3 is CASSLAGEGTDTQYF. DNA for the CDR3: TGTGCCAGCAGTTTAGCGGGGGAAGGCACAGATACGCAGTATTTT.

The chain links TRBV7-9 to TRBJ1-3, with 8 bases identical to TRBD1. This CDR3 is built from 16 residues. Germline V gives CDR1 SEHNR, CDR2 FQNEAQ (reference sequence). V lost 6 bases and J lost 8; bases outside the gene matches: 15. The CDR3 is CASSQLGTGGQDTIYF. The CDR3 DNA reads as TGTGCCAGCAGTCAACTTGGAACAGGGGGTCAAGACACCATATATTTT.

Points on this clonotype: A clone one base away is much larger, so this may be a read error. The gene calls are TRBV4-3 and TRBJ2-2, with 7 bases matching TRBD1. Germline trimming cut 0 bases from V and 5 bases from J; bases unmatched to any gene: 12. The CDR3 consists of 18 residues. Germline lookup yields CDR1 LGHNA and CDR2 YSLEER. The CDR3 DNA follows: TGCGCCAGCAGCCAAGATAGTACAGGGACAGAGTGGACCGGGGAGCTGTTTTTT. Translation gives CASSQDSTGTEWTGELFF.

Ten or more counts support this clonotype. The chain combines TRBV6-1 with TRBJ2-1; possibly TRBD2 for D (7 bases). Germline V lookup: CDR1 MNHNS, CDR2 SASEGT. V was pared by 6 bases and J by 0 bases, with 12 bases between. CDR3 size: 15 residues. CDR3 in amino acids: CASSPGDYSYNEQFF. In DNA form, the CDR3 reads TGTGCCAGCAGCCCAGGGGACTACTCCTACAATGAGCAGTTCTTC.

This chain links TRBV4-3 with TRBJ2-3; 7 bases fit TRBD2. Germline V gives CDR1 LGHNA, CDR2 YSLEER. V shed 6 bases, J shed 10 bases, and the junction held 10 bases outside the gene matches. CDR3 size: 13 residues. The CDR3 reads CASRERGEAPQYF. CDR3 bases: TGCGCCAGCAGGGAGCGGGGCGAGGCCCCGCAGTATTTT.

The sample holds many counts of this clonotype. The gene calls are TRBV6-2 or TRBV6-3 and TRBJ1-1, with no clear D. Germline V gene sequence: CDR1 MNHEY, CDR2 SVGEGT. The germline V and J ends were trimmed by 2 bases and 0 bases, with 7 bases remaining between them. The CDR3 has 14 residues. The CDR3 region has the DNA TGTGCCAGCAGTTACGTGCCGATGAACACTGAAGCTTTCTTT. Translation: CASSYVPMNTEAFF.

This clonotype was seen at least ten times. V is TRBV9 and J is TRBJ2-1; D gene ambiguous. With 0 bases removed from V and 4 bases from J, the gap between germline ends came to 8 bases. Per the germline V gene, CDR1 is SGDLS and CDR2 is YYNGEE. The CDR3 runs to 14 residues. The CDR3 bases are TGTGCCAGCAGCGTAGGAGCGCCATACAATGAGCAGTTCTTC. Translation: CASSVGAPYNEQFF.

There are many counts of this clonotype. CDR3 nucleotide sequence: TGTGCCAGTAACCCTCCAGCGCCCAATCAGCCCCAGCATTTT. It codes for CASNPPAPNQPQHF. The chain carries TRBV19 and TRBJ1-5, with no clear D. The CDR3 length is 14 residues. Per the germline V gene, CDR1 is LNHDA and CDR2 is SQIVND (reference sequence). Trimming cost V 7 bases and J 3 bases, with 13 bases left between them.

The genes are TRBV10-2 and TRBJ2-7; 8 bases are a match to TRBD2. This CDR3 is built from 12 residues. From germline, CDR1 is WSHSY and CDR2 SAAADI. Trimming at V came to 5 bases and at J to 13 bases, leaving 10 bases not matched to a gene. The CDR3 sequence: CASSNGGAAGYF. CDR3 nucleotide sequence: TGCGCCAGCAGTAACGGGGGGGCAGCTGGATACTTC.